These 3 T cell receptor beta chains share one sample of origin, sequenced in a study of CD8 T cells in ankylosing spondylitis. MiXCR was run by TCRdb on the 5' RACE reads, yielding one entry per CDR3 protein. The sample includes around 340,000 distinct CDR3 sequences, roughly 14% of them seen just once. Sequenced material: blood, either unsorted or a sorted T cell fraction (not recorded which). These receptors all stem from a male donor with ankylosing spondylitis or in good health (not recorded which).

Remarks on this clonotype: A read error may produce the germline difference seen at one junction end. The gene calls are TRBV9 and TRBJ2-5; no firm D call. From germline, CDR1 is SGDLS and CDR2 YYNGEE. This CDR3 is 14 amino acids long. CDR3 nucleotides: TGTGCCGGCAGCGTAGCTACGAGTATCCAGACCCAGTACTTC. Amino acid sequence: CAGSVATSIQTQYF.

The sample holds a few counts of this clonotype. CDR3 sequence reads: CSAETGLVEQFF. In DNA form, the CDR3 reads TGCAGTGCTGAGACAGGACTAGTAGAGCAGTTCTTC. The chain joins TRBV20-1 to TRBJ2-1; a weak D match, TRBD2 (7 bases). The germline V and J ends were trimmed by 5 bases and 10 bases, with 15 bases remaining between them. Germline-derived CDR1 and CDR2 are DFQATT and SNEGSKA (reference sequence). The CDR3 loop spans 12 amino acids.

This clonotype was seen more than once but under ten times. The genes are TRBV3-1 and TRBJ2-1; 7 nucleotides line up with TRBD2. The CDR3 length is 14 residues. The V gene end was trimmed by 1 base and the J gene end by 6 bases; junction bases not matched to a gene: 3. Germline V gene sequence: CDR1 LGHDT, CDR2 YNNKEL (reference sequence). CDR3 residues: CASSQGTSTNEQFF. The DNA for the CDR3 is TGTGCCAGCAGCCAAGGGACTAGTACCAATGAGCAGTTCTTC.